The source of this T cell receptor beta chain is a study of OX40 agonist ivuxolimab in advanced cancers. The protocol was immunoSEQ multiplex PCR, while the TCRdb copy is restricted to in-frame clones and leaves out a portion. In the table there are some 70,000 clones, more than 80% of which are singletons. Findings and caveats of the study: Doses of 0.1 to 3.0 mg/kg were accompanied by clonal expansion of CD4+ and CD8+ blood T cells by week 6.

V was cut by 2 bases and J by 7 bases, with 10 bases left in between. Germline V gene lookup returns CDR1 SGHRS and CDR2 YFSETQ. This CDR3 comprises 13 residues. With regard to this clone: Its antigen is undetermined.

The chain joins TRBV5-1 to TRBJ2-1; no reliable D call. The receptor's source is an adult with an advanced solid tumor such as melanoma, head and neck, liver or kidney cancer. This specimen was CD4+ or CD8+ T cells sorted from blood, taken in a trial of the OX40 agonist ivuxolimab. CDR3 loop: CASSFRGENEQFF. CDR3 in DNA: TGCGCCAGCAGCTTCCGAGGCGAGAATGAGCAGTTCTTC.